This TCR beta chain was captured by sequencing in a study of blood T cell repertoires in COVID-19. TCRdb's copy holds only in-frame clones and misses some; the assay was immunoSEQ multiplex PCR. The table lists 200,000 to 250,000 clones, 75% to 90% of them singletons. The CDR3 extends over 15 amino acids. V trimming: 9 bases; J trimming: 1 base; junction bases outside the gene matches: 8. The germline V gene encodes CDR1 KGHDR and CDR2 SFDVKD. This chain uses TRBV24-1 with TRBJ2-5, with TRBD1 matching 9 bases. This clonotype was sampled from a woman aged 25 to 39 who had been exposed to COVID-19. The sample taken for sequencing was PBMCs or T cells enriched from blood (not recorded which). The CDR3 DNA sequence: TGTGCCACCGCTCTGGGACAGGGCGGCCAAGAGACCCAGTACTTC. Encoded protein: CATALGQGGQETQYF.